The 7 T cell receptor beta chains reported below all come from one sample, sequenced in a study of blood T cell repertoires in COVID-19. Some clones are missing from TCRdb's copy, which holds only in-frame ones; the method was immunoSEQ multiplex PCR. This table has under 350,000 clones, approximately 85% appearing once. The sequenced material came from peripheral blood. Receptors were obtained from a human donor in a cohort sampled during active COVID-19.

The J gene is TRBJ1-2, the V gene TRBV6-1, with 7 bases that match TRBD1. Germline V CDR1 and CDR2: MNHNS, SASEGT. CDR3 length: 13 amino acids. With 1 base clipped from V and 7 bases from J, the junction kept 3 bases outside the gene matches. The CDR3 reads CASSEDRGFGYTF. The CDR3 DNA is TGTGCCAGCAGTGAAGACAGGGGCTTTGGCTACACCTTC.

This sequence joins TRBV20-1 and TRBJ2-3; TRBD2 matches 8 bases. The CDR3 has 16 amino acids. Germline V CDR1 and CDR2: DFQATT, SNEGSKA (reference sequence). Trimming at V came to 3 bases and at J to 4 bases, leaving 12 bases not matched to a gene. CDR3 residues: CSASDRERESPDTQYF. The CDR3 region has the DNA TGCAGTGCTAGTGATCGGGAGCGGGAGTCCCCAGATACGCAGTATTTT.

The chain uses TRBV28 and TRBJ1-4; a weak D match, TRBD1 (6 bases). Trimming cost V 5 bases and J 8 bases, with 15 bases left between them. The germline V gene has CDR1 MDHEN and CDR2 SYDVKM. The CDR3 covers 14 residues. The DNA for the CDR3 is TGTGCCAGCAGTATACTACAGGGTTTCGAAAAACTGTTTTTT. It codes for CASSILQGFEKLFF.

V is TRBV27 and J is TRBJ1-5, with 9 bases aligning to TRBD1. The CDR3 extends over 15 amino acids. Germline trimming cut 6 bases from V and 4 bases from J; bases unmatched to any gene: 7. CDR1 is MNHEY and CDR2 is SMNVEV in the germline V gene (reference sequence). CDR3 bases: TGTGCCAGCAGAATAAGACAGGGGGTAAATCAGCCCCAGCATTTT. Residues: CASRIRQGVNQPQHF.

The chain carries TRBV5-1 and TRBJ2-5; D is ambiguous. Germline CDR1 SGHRS, CDR2 YFSETQ. CDR3 length equals 14 residues. The V end was cut by 0 bases, the J end by 5 bases, with 11 bases between. CDR3 bases: TGCGCCAGCAGCTTGGAAGTGGGCGAGGAGACCCAGTACTTC. Translated: CASSLEVGEETQYF. Together with reference TRBV5-1 and TRBJ2-5, the CDR3 gives the full variable domain: KAGVTQTPRYLIKTRGQQVTLSCSPISGHRSVSWYQQTPGQGLQFLFEYFSETQRNKGNFPGRFSGRQFSNSRSEMNVSTLELGDSALYLCASSLEVGEETQYFGPGTRLLVL.

The chain has TRBV4-1 and TRBJ2-2; D gene unclear. V dropped 2 bases and J dropped 0 bases, with 10 bases sitting between them. This CDR3 has 16 amino acids. CDR1 and CDR2 (germline): MGHRA, YSYEKL. This CDR3 is CASSQSSLANTGELFF. Written as DNA, the CDR3 is TGCGCCAGCAGCCAATCTTCCCTCGCGAACACCGGGGAGCTGTTTTTT.

The chain uses TRBV5-1 and TRBJ2-5; 12 nucleotides align to TRBD2. The CDR3 has 15 amino acids. Germline V gene data show CDR1 as SGHRS and CDR2 as YFSETQ. V lost 2 bases and J lost 2; bases outside the gene matches: 1. CDR3 nucleotide sequence: TGCGCCAGCAGCTTACTAGCGGGAGGTCAAGAGACCCAGTACTTC. It codes for CASSLLAGGQETQYF.